This T cell receptor (beta chain) derives from a study of blood T cell repertoires in COVID-19. On the study more broadly: Both acute and convalescent COVID-19 samples were obtained from the United States, Italy and Spain. T cells, B-cell-depleted T cells, or PBMCs supplied cDNA or gDNA.

Authors' analysis steps: It was from reference gene primer amplification that nucleated cell counts were estimated. TCRdb's table, derived via immunoSEQ multiplex PCR, lists solely in-frame clones and lacks some. V and J calls and clone size are those listed in that table; D and trimming were worked out from the DNA. The sample includes about 180,000 clones, 80% to 85% of them seen just once. This clone was counted a single time. The sequencing input was peripheral blood. This clonotype was sampled from a woman in her seventies with COVID-19, enrolled during active disease.

In DNA, the CDR3 is TGTGCCAGCAGCCCCCCAAGGTCCCTTACTAGCGGGAGCCGCTACGAGCAGTACTTC. Amino acid sequence: CASSPPRSLTSGSRYEQYF. The genes are TRBV7-9 and TRBJ2-7, with TRBD2 identical over 11 bases. The ends lost 5 bases at V and 3 bases at J; junction bases unmatched: 18. CDR1 and CDR2 (germline): SEHNR, FQNEAQ (reference sequence). CDR3 size: 19 residues.